Following are 18 T cell receptor beta chains from one sample sequenced in a study of read filtering for tumor transcriptome and immune sequencing. This library used roughly 370 ng RNA and molecular barcoded adaptors spanning alpha/delta and beta/gamma chains. Using its own MiXCR run on the reads, TCRdb lists one record per CDR3 protein. The sample carries over 50,000 distinct CDR3 sequences, around 18% recorded once. The source material was a population of CD138-negative cells sorted from bone marrow. The receptors derive from a donor at least 40 years old with multiple myeloma.

This chain connects TRBV19 to TRBJ1-5; unclear D gene. This CDR3 contains 17 residues. Per the germline V gene, CDR1 is LNHDA and CDR2 is SQIVND (reference sequence). Trimming took 0 bases from V and 1 from J, leaving 13 bases between them. The CDR3 DNA sequence: TGTGCCAGTAGTATAGATCGAGGAGGGCCAAGCAATCAGCCCCAGCATTTT. Translated: CASSIDRGGPSNQPQHF.

This clonotype was seen ten or more times. This chain uses TRBV6-1 with TRBJ1-1, with D tentatively TRBD1 (5 bases). CDR1 and CDR2 from the germline V gene are MNHNS and SASEGT. The CDR3 spans 13 residues. Trimming left V 2 bases short and J 5 bases short, with 9 bases between. The CDR3 spells CASSEIRGTEAFF. Written as DNA, the CDR3 is TGTGCCAGCAGTGAAATTCGGGGGACTGAAGCTTTCTTT.

This clonotype occurred many times. The genes are TRBV7-6 and TRBJ1-1; D is undetermined. Per germline, CDR1 SGHVS and CDR2 FNYEAQ. This CDR3 contains 15 residues. V lost 5 bases and J lost 1, with 14 bases in between. CDR3 protein: CASSPLGGENTEAFF. The CDR3 DNA follows: TGTGCCAGCAGCCCCTTGGGCGGGGAGAACACTGAAGCTTTCTTT.

Of note for this clonotype: A single base separates this from a much larger clone, so it may be a read error. The chain is built from TRBV5-1 and TRBJ2-7; no clear D gene. The CDR3 has 15 residues. V dropped 3 bases and J dropped 2 bases, with 15 bases sitting between them. Germline CDR1 reads SGHRS; CDR2 reads YFSETQ. The CDR3 DNA follows: TGCGCCAGCAGCTCGGTCGGGCAACACCCCTACGAGCAGTACTTC. Its protein is CASSSVGQHPYEQYF.

This clonotype was picked up many times. The CDR3 loop is CASNEALAGVYEQYF. In DNA form, the CDR3 reads TGTGCCAGCAACGAGGCTTTGGCGGGGGTCTACGAGCAGTACTTC. V usage is TRBV28 and J usage is TRBJ2-7; TRBD2 agrees at 7 bases. This CDR3 is 15 amino acids long. Per germline, CDR1 MDHEN and CDR2 SYDVKM. V lost 7 bases to trimming and J lost 3 bases; unmatched junction nucleotides: 12.

CDR3 in amino acids: CAWRVGGRGNQPQHF. In DNA form, the CDR3 reads TGTGCCTGGAGGGTGGGGGGGCGCGGCAATCAGCCCCAGCATTTT. This chain uses TRBV30 with TRBJ1-5; a weak D match, TRBD1 (6 bases). Germline CDR1 reads GTSNPN; CDR2 reads SVGIG (reference sequence). V was trimmed by 3 bases and J by 2 bases, leaving 14 bases between them. This CDR3 spans 15 amino acids. Full variable domain (rest looked up from reference TRBV30 and TRBJ1-5): SQTIHQWPATLVQPVGSPLSLECTVEGTSNPNLYWYRQAAGRGLQLLFYSVGIGQISSEVPQNLSASRPQDRQFILSSKKLLLSDSGFYLCAWRVGGRGNQPQHFGDGTRLSIL.

This rearrangement joins TRBV30 to TRBJ1-5, with D possibly being TRBD1 (6 bases). Per germline, CDR1 GTSNPN and CDR2 SVGIG (reference sequence). The CDR3 has 13 residues. V dropped 4 bases and J dropped 5 bases, with 12 bases sitting between them. CDR3 protein: CAWTPAGDQPQHF. CDR3 DNA sequence: TGTGCCTGGACCCCAGCAGGGGATCAGCCCCAGCATTTT.

This clonotype was detected ten times or more. The chain carries TRBV18 and TRBJ2-5; TRBD1 matches at 9 bases. The CDR3 length is 15 residues. Germline CDR1 and CDR2: KGHSH and LQKENI. V was pared by 5 bases and J by 4 bases, with 8 bases of the junction left unmatched. DNA for the CDR3: TGTGCCAGCTCAGCATCTAGGGGACAGGGAGAGACCCAGTACTTC. It codes for CASSASRGQGETQYF.

This clonotype occurred many times. The V gene is TRBV15, the J gene TRBJ2-7; TRBD1 matches at 9 bases. CDR3 length: 13 residues. The germline V gene has CDR1 LNHNV and CDR2 YYDKDF (reference sequence). The junction had 4 bases not matched to a gene; V was cut back by 3 bases and J by 7 bases. CDR3 amino acids: CATSRRTGVEQYF. CDR3 DNA sequence: TGTGCCACCAGCAGGAGGACAGGGGTTGAGCAGTACTTC. Based on the CDR3 plus reference TRBV15 and TRBJ2-7, the full variable domain is DAMVIQNPRYQVTQFGKPVTLSCSQTLNHNVMYWYQQKSSQAPKLLFHYYDKDFNNEADTPDNFQSRRPNTSFCFLDIRSPGLGDTAMYLCATSRRTGVEQYFGPGTRLTVT.

This clonotype was counted ten times or more. V is TRBV5-1 and J is TRBJ2-2; 8 positions agree with TRBD1. From germline, CDR1 is SGHRS and CDR2 YFSETQ. This CDR3 is 15 amino acids long. The V and J ends lost 2 bases and 4 bases, in that order; junction bases with no gene match: 4. The CDR3 sequence: CASSLPGGLTGELFF. The CDR3 DNA reads as TGCGCCAGCAGCTTACCAGGGGGCCTCACCGGGGAGCTGTTTTTT.

A remark on this clonotype: It is likely a read error, because the conserved phenylalanine at the end of the CDR3 is missing. This rearrangement joins TRBV5-6 to TRBJ2-5, with 8 bases matching TRBD1. This CDR3 contains 14 residues. Germline-derived CDR1 and CDR2 are SGHDT and YYEEEE. In DNA form, the CDR3 reads TGTGCCGGCAGCTTGGACAGGGTATCGGAGACCCAGTACTAC. Amino acid sequence: CAGSLDRVSETQYY.

This clonotype came up many times. The chain employs TRBV5-1 and TRBJ2-6; D unclear. V lost 4 bases and J 4 bases, leaving 12 bases between the germline ends. Per germline, CDR1 SGHRS and CDR2 YFSETQ. The CDR3 runs 15 residues. The CDR3 nucleotides are TGCGCCAGCAGCACGGCCCAGTCGGGGGCCAACGTCCTGACTTTC. As protein: CASSTAQSGANVLTF. The full variable domain, its missing parts supplied by reference TRBV5-1 and TRBJ2-6, is KAGVTQTPRYLIKTRGQQVTLSCSPISGHRSVSWYQQTPGQGLQFLFEYFSETQRNKGNFPGRFSGRQFSNSRSEMNVSTLELGDSALYLCASSTAQSGANVLTFGAGSRLTVL.

The rearrangement joins TRBV6-1 to TRBJ1-5; 10 bases are a match to TRBD1. The CDR3 covers 15 residues. Germline values: CDR1 MNHNS, CDR2 SASEGT. The V segment lost 5 bases and the J segment 6 bases; nucleotides outside the gene matches: 7. The CDR3 DNA follows: TGTGCCAGCAGTTCGGGACAGGGGATGAGTCAGCCCCAGCATTTT. It yields the protein CASSSGQGMSQPQHF.

This clonotype is judged medium-sized. The V gene is TRBV5-1, the J gene TRBJ2-1; no reliable D call. Germline CDR1 is SGHRS and CDR2 is YFSETQ. The CDR3 length is 12 residues. V shed 0 bases and J shed 6 bases, with 4 bases lying between them. CDR3 region: CASSLVANEQFF. CDR3 coding DNA: TGCGCCAGCAGCTTGGTGGCCAATGAGCAGTTCTTC.

The rearrangement uses TRBV20-1 and TRBJ1-1, with TRBD1 matching over 8 bases. The V gene end was trimmed by 4 bases and the J gene end by 6 bases; junction bases not matched to a gene: 10. Germline CDR1 DFQATT, CDR2 SNEGSKA (reference sequence). The CDR3 has 14 residues. CDR3 bases: TGCAGTGCTATAAAGCAGGGGGCGCTCGCTGAAGCTTTCTTT. Encoded protein: CSAIKQGALAEAFF.

For this clonotype: A single base separates this from a much larger clone, so it may be a read error. The chain uses TRBV10-2 and TRBJ2-2, with a tentative D call TRBD2 (6 bases). Germline V lookup: CDR1 WSHSY, CDR2 SAAADI. Trimming removed 3 bases from V and 5 bases from J, with 16 bases in between. The CDR3 loop spans 16 amino acids. CDR3 nucleotide sequence: TGCGCCAGCAGTGATCAACTCGGTGCGGGGACCGGGGAGCTGTTTTTT. Translation gives CASSDQLGAGTGELFF.

The V call is TRBV6-2 or TRBV6-3, the J call TRBJ2-7, with D perhaps given as TRBD1 or TRBD2 (5 bases each). The V gene lost 2 bases and the J gene lost 0 bases, with 11 bases spanning the gap. Germline V gene lookup returns CDR1 MNHEY and CDR2 SVGEGT. This CDR3 comprises 15 residues. CDR3 DNA: TGTGCCAGCAGTTACCCCGGGACCAACTCCTACGAGCAGTACTTC. This sequence encodes CASSYPGTNSYEQYF.

Details on this clonotype: A much more abundant neighbour one base away suggests this may be a read error. It is likely a read error, because the conserved phenylalanine at the end of the CDR3 is missing. This rearrangement joins TRBV11-2 to TRBJ2-5; 12 nucleotides agree with TRBD2. Unmatched junction bases numbered 2, after V lost 5 bases and J lost 1 base. The germline V gene has CDR1 SGHAT and CDR2 FQNNGV. The CDR3 has 15 amino acids. The CDR3 loop reads CASSETSGSQETQYI. CDR3 DNA sequence: TGTGCCAGCAGCGAGACTAGCGGGAGCCAAGAGACCCAGTACATC.